A single sample gave rise to the 13 T cell receptor beta chains below, sequenced in a study of cytomegalovirus exposure and HLA in healthy donors. The PCR had 60 Vbeta and 13 Jbeta primers. Generated by immunoSEQ multiplex PCR, the TCRdb table keeps only in-frame clones and is missing some. The sample has approximately 130,000 clones; approximately 84% are singletons. The material sequenced was PBMCs. The receptors were gathered from a boy between 2 and 10 years old in good health and CMV-seronegative.

V and J are TRBV6-5 and TRBJ1-2; 7 bases are shared with TRBD1. CDR1 is MNHEY, CDR2 SVGAGI, per germline. Trimming at V came to 0 bases and at J to 6 bases, leaving 4 bases not matched to a gene. The CDR3 spans 14 residues. In DNA form, the CDR3 reads TGTGCCAGCAGTTACTCAGACAGGGAGGATGGCTACACCTTC. Its protein product is CASSYSDREDGYTF.

V is TRBV7-9 and J is TRBJ2-5; 8 bases fit TRBD2. Germline V gene lookup returns CDR1 SEHNR and CDR2 FQNEAQ (reference sequence). The CDR3 has 16 residues. V shed 4 bases and J 1 base; nucleotides not matched to a gene: 8. The CDR3 sequence: CASSWPLADLQETQYF. The CDR3 DNA reads TGTGCCAGCAGCTGGCCACTAGCGGACCTCCAAGAGACCCAGTACTTC.

The sample holds a few counts of this clone. The chain is built from TRBV4-1 and TRBJ1-1, with 7 nucleotides matching TRBD1. Germline-derived CDR1 and CDR2 are MGHRA and YSYEKL. The CDR3 covers 15 residues. V was clipped by 6 bases and J by 5 bases; unmatched bases: 12. CDR3 nucleotide sequence: TGCGCCAGCAGGCTTACGACAGGGATAAGGACTGAAGCTTTCTTT. Amino acids: CASRLTTGIRTEAFF.

The chain employs TRBV14 and TRBJ2-1; perhaps TRBD2 as D (5 bases). Germline V gives CDR1 SGHDN, CDR2 FVKESK. V was shortened by 1 base and J by 6 bases, with 13 bases between the two germline ends. The CDR3 is 15 residues long. CDR3 DNA sequence: TGTGCCAGCAGCCAAGGGGTTACTAGAGGCAATGAGCAGTTCTTC. Translating gives CASSQGVTRGNEQFF. Variable domain in full (rest from reference TRBV14 and TRBJ2-1): EAGVTQFPSHSVIEKGQTVTLRCDPISGHDNLYWYRRVMGKEIKFLLHFVKESKQDESGMPNNRFLAERTGGTYSTLKVQPAELEDSGVYFCASSQGVTRGNEQFFGPGTRLTVL.

The chain carries TRBV9 and TRBJ1-3; 7 positions match TRBD1. CDR1 and CDR2 from the germline V gene are SGDLS and YYNGEE. After removal of 1 base from V and 0 bases from J, the junction contained 7 bases not matched to a gene. The CDR3 is made up of 17 amino acids. The CDR3 DNA reads TGTGCCAGCAGCGTATCGGACAGGACTAACTCTGGAAACACCATATATTTT. Translated: CASSVSDRTNSGNTIYF. Looking up the rest from reference TRBV9 and TRBJ1-3 gives the full variable domain: DSGVTQTPKHLITATGQRVTLRCSPRSGDLSVYWYQQSLDQGLQFLIQYYNGEERAKGNILERFSAQQFPDLHSELNLSSLELGDSALYFCASSVSDRTNSGNTIYFGEGSWLTVV.

The chain combines TRBV7-2 with TRBJ1-1; D perhaps matches TRBD1 (5 bases). V was clipped by 5 bases and J by 3 bases, with 10 bases between them. The CDR3 runs 13 residues. Germline CDR1 reads SGHTA; CDR2 reads FQGNSA. CDR3 sequence: CASSDGGDTEAFF. The CDR3 DNA follows: TGTGCCAGCAGCGACGGGGGGGACACTGAAGCTTTCTTT.

J is TRBJ2-7 and V is TRBV14, with D perhaps matching TRBD1 (6 bases). This CDR3 contains 15 residues. With 1 base removed from V and 2 bases from J, the gap between germline ends came to 12 bases. CDR1 is SGHDN and CDR2 is FVKESK in the germline V gene. CDR3 sequence: CASSQVGDTTYEQYF. DNA for the CDR3: TGTGCCAGCAGCCAAGTAGGGGACACCACCTACGAGCAGTACTTC.

V gene TRBV5-8 combines with J gene TRBJ1-2, with a tentative D call TRBD1 (6 bases). The germline gives CDR1 SGHTS, CDR2 YDEGEE. Trimming pared 0 bases from V and 6 bases from J, leaving 15 bases between. The CDR3 totals 15 residues. CDR3 residues: CASSLAYRVWHGYTF. The CDR3 nucleotides read TGTGCCAGCAGCTTGGCCTACAGGGTATGGCATGGCTACACCTTC. The whole variable domain, filled in from reference TRBV5-8 and TRBJ1-2, reads EAGVTQSPTHLIKTRGQQATLRCSPISGHTSVYWYQQALGLGLQFLLWYDEGEERNRGNFPPRFSGRQFPNYSSELNVNALELEDSALYLCASSLAYRVWHGYTFGSGTRLTVV.

The V gene is TRBV20-1, the J gene TRBJ1-2, with D possibly matching TRBD1 (5 bases). This CDR3 contains 11 residues. Trimming removed 8 bases from V and 7 bases from J, with 14 bases in between. CDR1 is DFQATT and CDR2 is SNEGSKA in the germline V gene (reference sequence). The CDR3 protein is CSCQKGLGYTF. The CDR3 DNA follows: TGCAGTTGCCAGAAGGGGCTTGGCTACACCTTC.

The chain is built from TRBV9 and TRBJ2-3, with 8 bases matching TRBD2. After removal of 5 bases from V and 6 bases from J, the junction contained 8 bases not matched to a gene. The CDR3 runs to 14 residues. Per germline, CDR1 SGDLS and CDR2 YYNGEE. The CDR3 reads CASSRLAQVDTQYF. DNA of the CDR3: TGTGCCAGCAGTCGACTAGCGCAGGTCGATACGCAGTATTTT. Full variable domain (missing parts from reference TRBV9 and TRBJ2-3): DSGVTQTPKHLITATGQRVTLRCSPRSGDLSVYWYQQSLDQGLQFLIQYYNGEERAKGNILERFSAQQFPDLHSELNLSSLELGDSALYFCASSRLAQVDTQYFGPGTRLTVL.

The chain is built from TRBV6-5 and TRBJ1-1; D remains unclear. Germline V gene sequence: CDR1 MNHEY, CDR2 SVGAGI. The CDR3 sequence is 12 residues long. The V gene lost 0 bases and the J gene lost 5 bases, with 4 bases spanning the gap. The CDR3 DNA is TGTGCCAGCAGTTACTCCAGTACTGAAGCTTTCTTT. Translation: CASSYSSTEAFF.

The chain joins TRBV10-2 to TRBJ1-5; D unclear. Trimming stripped 6 bases from V and 2 bases from J, with 8 bases between. Per the germline V gene, CDR1 is WSHSY and CDR2 is SAAADI. This CDR3 comprises 13 residues. DNA for the CDR3: TGCGCCAGCAGCCCCGCGGGCAATCAGCCCCAGCATTTT. Translation: CASSPAGNQPQHF.

The rearrangement uses TRBV7-2 and TRBJ2-5, with D possibly matching TRBD1 (5 bases). CDR1 and CDR2 from the germline V gene are SGHTA and FQGNSA. This CDR3 has 14 residues. Trimming shortened V by 2 bases and J by 1 base, and 8 bases separated the two germline ends. The chain's CDR3 is CASSLQGLQETQYF. CDR3 nucleotides: TGTGCCAGCAGCTTACAGGGCCTCCAAGAGACCCAGTACTTC.